This record covers a single T cell receptor beta chain. This record comes from a study of blood T cell repertoires in COVID-19. Study as a whole: Whether acute or convalescent, the COVID-19 samples came from the United States, Italy and Spain.

The V gene lost 2 bases and the J gene lost 4 bases, with 15 bases spanning the gap. The CDR3 has 17 residues. Germline V gene data show CDR1 as SGHDN and CDR2 as FVKESK. Authors' processing steps: Reference gene primer amplification yielded estimated nucleated cell counts. Repertoires were generated with immunoSEQ multiplex PCR, while TCRdb's copy carries only in-frame clones and drops some. V and J calls and clone size follow that table, whereas D and trimming were derived from the DNA. Of some 70,000 clones in the sample, about nine tenths were seen once. The rearrangement links TRBV14 to TRBJ1-6; D is perhaps TRBD1 (5 bases). The receptor was derived from a woman aged 80 or older with active COVID-19. The material sequenced was peripheral blood. In DNA form, the CDR3 reads TGTGCCAGCAGCCAAAACCAGGAGAGACAGTATAATTCACCCCTCCACTTT. Translation gives CASSQNQERQYNSPLHF.